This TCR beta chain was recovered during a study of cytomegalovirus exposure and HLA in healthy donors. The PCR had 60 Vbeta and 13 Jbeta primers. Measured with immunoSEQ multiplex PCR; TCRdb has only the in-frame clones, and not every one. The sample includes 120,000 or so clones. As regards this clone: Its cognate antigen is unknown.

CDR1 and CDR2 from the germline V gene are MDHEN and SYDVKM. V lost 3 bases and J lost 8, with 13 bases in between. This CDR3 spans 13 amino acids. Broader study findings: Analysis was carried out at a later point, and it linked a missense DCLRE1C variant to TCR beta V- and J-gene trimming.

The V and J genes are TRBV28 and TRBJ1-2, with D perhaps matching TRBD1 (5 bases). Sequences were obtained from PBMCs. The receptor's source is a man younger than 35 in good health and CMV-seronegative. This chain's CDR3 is CASSLRQGRGYTF. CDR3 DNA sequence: TGTGCCAGCAGTTTGCGTCAGGGTAGAGGCTACACCTTC.